The clone carrying this TCR beta chain was seen a few times. MiXCR, applied by TCRdb to the 5' RACE reads, yields one record per CDR3 protein. Seen here are approximately 41,000 distinct CDR3 sequences, roughly 29% observed once, and the top ten hold 3.5% to 4%. The CDR3 sequence is 16 residues long. Germline CDR1 and CDR2: MGHRA and YSYEKL. V lost 3 bases and J lost 2, with 15 bases in between. The chain combines TRBV4-1 with TRBJ2-3; the D gene is possibly TRBD1 (6 bases). Sequenced material: memory CD4+ T cells sorted from a lymph node. Regarding subset: memory CD4+ T cells, CD4+CD45RO+CD25-. The clonotype comes from a female donor with breast cancer. The CDR3 bases are TGCGCCAGCAGCCACGTTGGCAGGGGAAACACAGATACGCAGTATTTT. It specifies CASSHVGRGNTDTQYF.